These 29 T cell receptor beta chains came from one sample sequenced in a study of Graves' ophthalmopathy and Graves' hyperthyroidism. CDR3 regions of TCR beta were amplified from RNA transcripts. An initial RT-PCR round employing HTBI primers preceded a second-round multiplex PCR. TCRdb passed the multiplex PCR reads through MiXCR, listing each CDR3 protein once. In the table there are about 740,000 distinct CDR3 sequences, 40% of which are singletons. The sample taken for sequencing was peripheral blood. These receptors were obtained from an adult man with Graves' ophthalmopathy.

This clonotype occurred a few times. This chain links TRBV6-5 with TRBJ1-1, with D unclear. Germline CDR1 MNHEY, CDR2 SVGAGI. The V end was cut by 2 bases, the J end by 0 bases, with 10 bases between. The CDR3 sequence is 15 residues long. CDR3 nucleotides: TGTGCCAGCAGTTACCTGGCTCACATGAACACTGAAGCTTTCTTT. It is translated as CASSYLAHMNTEAFF.

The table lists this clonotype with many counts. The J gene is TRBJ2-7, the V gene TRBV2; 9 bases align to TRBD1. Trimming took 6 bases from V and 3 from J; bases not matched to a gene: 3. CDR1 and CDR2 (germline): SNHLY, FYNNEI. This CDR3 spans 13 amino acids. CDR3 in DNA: TGTGCCAGCAGAAGACAGGGGGGCTACGAGCAGTACTTC. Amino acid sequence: CASRRQGGYEQYF. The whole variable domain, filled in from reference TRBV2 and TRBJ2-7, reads EPEVTQTPSHQVTQMGQEVILRCVPISNHLYFYWYRQILGQKVEFLVSFYNNEISEKSEIFDDQFSVERPDGSNFTLKIRSTKLEDSAMYFCASRRQGGYEQYFGPGTRLTVT.

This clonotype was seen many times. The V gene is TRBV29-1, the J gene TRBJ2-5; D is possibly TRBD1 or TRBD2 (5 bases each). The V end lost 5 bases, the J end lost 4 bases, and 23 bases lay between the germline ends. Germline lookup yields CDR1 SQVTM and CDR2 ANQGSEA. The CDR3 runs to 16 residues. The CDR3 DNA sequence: TGCAGCGTTCAGGGACCGACCGGGCTAATTGGAGAGACCCAGTACTTC. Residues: CSVQGPTGLIGETQYF.

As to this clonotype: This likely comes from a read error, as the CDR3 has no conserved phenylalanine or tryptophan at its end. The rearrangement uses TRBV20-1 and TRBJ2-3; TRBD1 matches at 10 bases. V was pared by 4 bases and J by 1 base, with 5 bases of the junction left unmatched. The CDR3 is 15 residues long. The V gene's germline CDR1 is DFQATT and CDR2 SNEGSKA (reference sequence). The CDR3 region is CSANQGQGGTDTQYV. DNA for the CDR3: TGCAGTGCTAACCAAGGACAGGGGGGCACAGATACGCAGTATGTT.

The CDR3 sequence is CSAIKGVRASNQPQHF. The CDR3 nucleotides read TGCAGTGCGATTAAAGGGGTCAGAGCTAGCAATCAGCCCCAGCATTTT. The chain is built from TRBV20-1 and TRBJ1-5; a possible D gene is TRBD1 (5 bases). V was shortened by 6 bases and J by 0 bases, with 18 bases between the two germline ends. The CDR3 has 16 amino acids. Germline CDR1 is DFQATT and CDR2 is SNEGSKA (reference sequence).

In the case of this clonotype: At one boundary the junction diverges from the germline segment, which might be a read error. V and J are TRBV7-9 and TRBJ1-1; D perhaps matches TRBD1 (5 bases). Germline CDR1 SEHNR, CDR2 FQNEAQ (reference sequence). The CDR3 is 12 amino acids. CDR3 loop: CASSFGGTEAVF. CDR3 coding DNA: TGTGCCAGCAGCTTTGGGGGAACTGAAGCTGTCTTT.

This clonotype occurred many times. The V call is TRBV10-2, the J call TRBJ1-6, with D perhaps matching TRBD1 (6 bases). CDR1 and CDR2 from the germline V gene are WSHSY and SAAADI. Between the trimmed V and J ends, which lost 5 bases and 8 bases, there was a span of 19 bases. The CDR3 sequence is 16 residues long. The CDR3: CASSPSGGTSHSPLHF. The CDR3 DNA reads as TGCGCCAGCAGTCCCAGCGGAGGGACATCGCATTCACCCCTCCACTTT.

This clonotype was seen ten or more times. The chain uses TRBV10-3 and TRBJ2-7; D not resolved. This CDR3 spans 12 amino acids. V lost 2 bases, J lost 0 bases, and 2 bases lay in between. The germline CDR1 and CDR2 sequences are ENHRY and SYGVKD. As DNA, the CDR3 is TGTGCCATCAGTGAGGTCTCCTACGAGCAGTACTTC. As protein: CAISEVSYEQYF.

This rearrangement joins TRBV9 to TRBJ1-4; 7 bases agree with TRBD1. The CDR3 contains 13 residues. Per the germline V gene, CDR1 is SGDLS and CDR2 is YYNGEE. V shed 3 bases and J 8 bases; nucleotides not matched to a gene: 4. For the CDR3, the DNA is TGTGCCAGCAGCGACAGGGGCGGGGAAAAACTGTTTTTT. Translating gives CASSDRGGEKLFF.

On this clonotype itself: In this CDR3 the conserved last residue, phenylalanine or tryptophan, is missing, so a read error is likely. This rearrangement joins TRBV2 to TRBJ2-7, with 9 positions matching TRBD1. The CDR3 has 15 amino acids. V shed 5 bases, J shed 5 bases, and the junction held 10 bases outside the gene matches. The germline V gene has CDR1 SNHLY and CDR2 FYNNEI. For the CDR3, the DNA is TGTGCCAGCAGTTTCCGACAGGGGGGTAGGGACGAGCAGTACTCC. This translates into CASSFRQGGRDEQYS.

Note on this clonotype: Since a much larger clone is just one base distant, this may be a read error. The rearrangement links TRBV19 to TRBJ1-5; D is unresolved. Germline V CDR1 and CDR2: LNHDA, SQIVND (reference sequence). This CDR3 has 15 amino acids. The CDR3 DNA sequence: TGTACCAGTACCTTCACCCCCCGACGCAATCAGCCCCAGCATTTT. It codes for CTSTFTPRRNQPQHF.

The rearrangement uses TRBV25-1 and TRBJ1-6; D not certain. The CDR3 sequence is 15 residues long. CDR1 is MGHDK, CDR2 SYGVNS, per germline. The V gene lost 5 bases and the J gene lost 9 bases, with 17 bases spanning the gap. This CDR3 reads CASSLYRETGSPLHF. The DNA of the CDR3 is TGTGCCAGCAGTTTATATCGGGAGACGGGTTCACCCCTCCACTTT.

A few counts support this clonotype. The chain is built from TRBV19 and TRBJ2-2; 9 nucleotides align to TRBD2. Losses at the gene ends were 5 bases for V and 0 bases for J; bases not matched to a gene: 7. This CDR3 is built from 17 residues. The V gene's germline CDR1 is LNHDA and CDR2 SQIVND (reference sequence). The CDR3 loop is CASSPSSGVANTGELFF. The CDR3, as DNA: TGTGCCAGTAGTCCGTCTAGCGGGGTCGCGAACACCGGGGAGCTGTTTTTT.

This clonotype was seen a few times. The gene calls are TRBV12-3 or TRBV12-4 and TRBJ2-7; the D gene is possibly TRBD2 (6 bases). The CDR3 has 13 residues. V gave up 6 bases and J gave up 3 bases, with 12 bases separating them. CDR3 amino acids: CASRPGLIYEQYF. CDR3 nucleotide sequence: TGTGCCAGCAGGCCGGGACTCATCTACGAGCAGTACTTC.

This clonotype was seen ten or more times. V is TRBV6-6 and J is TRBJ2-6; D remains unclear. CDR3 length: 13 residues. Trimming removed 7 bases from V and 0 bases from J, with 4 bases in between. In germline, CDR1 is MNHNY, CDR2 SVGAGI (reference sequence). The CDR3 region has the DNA TGTGCCAGCAAAAGCTCTGGGGCCAACGTCCTGACTTTC. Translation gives CASKSSGANVLTF.

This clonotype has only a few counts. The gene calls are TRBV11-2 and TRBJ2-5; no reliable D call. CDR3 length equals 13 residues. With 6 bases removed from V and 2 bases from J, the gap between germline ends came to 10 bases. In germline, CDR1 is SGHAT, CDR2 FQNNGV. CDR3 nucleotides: TGTGCCAGCAGTTACCAGAGGCAAGAGACCCAGTACTTC. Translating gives CASSYQRQETQYF. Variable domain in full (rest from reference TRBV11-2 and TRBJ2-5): EAGVAQSPRYKIIEKRQSVAFWCNPISGHATLYWYQQILGQGPKLLIQFQNNGVVDDSQLPKDRFSAERLKGVDSTLKIQPAKLEDSAVYLCASSYQRQETQYFGPGTRLLVL.

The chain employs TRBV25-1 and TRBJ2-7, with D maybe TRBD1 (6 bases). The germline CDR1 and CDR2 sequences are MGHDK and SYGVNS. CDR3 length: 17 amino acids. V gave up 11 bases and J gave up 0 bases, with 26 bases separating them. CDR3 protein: CAWTFVATQGLSYEQYF. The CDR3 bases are TGTGCCTGGACCTTCGTGGCCACACAGGGCCTCTCCTACGAGCAGTACTTC.

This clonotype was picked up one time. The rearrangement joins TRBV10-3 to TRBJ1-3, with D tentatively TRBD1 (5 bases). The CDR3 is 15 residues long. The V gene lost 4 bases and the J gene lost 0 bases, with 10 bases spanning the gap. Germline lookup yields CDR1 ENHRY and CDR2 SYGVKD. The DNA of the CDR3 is TGTGCCATCAGTGTAGGGAGGGGCTCTGGAAACACCATATATTTT. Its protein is CAISVGRGSGNTIYF.

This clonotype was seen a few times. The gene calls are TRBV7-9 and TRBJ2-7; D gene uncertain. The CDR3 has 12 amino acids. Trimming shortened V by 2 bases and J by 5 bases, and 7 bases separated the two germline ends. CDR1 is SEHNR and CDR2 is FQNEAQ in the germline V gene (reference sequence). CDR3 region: CASSLLLNEQYF. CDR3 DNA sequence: TGTGCCAGCAGCTTACTTCTGAACGAGCAGTACTTC.

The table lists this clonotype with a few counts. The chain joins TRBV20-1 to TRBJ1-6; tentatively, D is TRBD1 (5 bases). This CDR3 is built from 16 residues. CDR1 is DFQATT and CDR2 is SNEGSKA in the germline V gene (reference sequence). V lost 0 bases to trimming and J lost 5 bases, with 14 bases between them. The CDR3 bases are TGCAGTGCTAGAGATGGGGACGGACGGAATAATTCACCCCTCCACTTT. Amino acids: CSARDGDGRNNSPLHF.

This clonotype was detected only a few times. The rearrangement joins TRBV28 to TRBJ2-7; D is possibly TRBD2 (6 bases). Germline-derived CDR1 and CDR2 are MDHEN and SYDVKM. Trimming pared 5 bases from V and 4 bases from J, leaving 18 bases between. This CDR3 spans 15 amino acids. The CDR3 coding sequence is TGTGCCAGCAGTATCCTGACTAGTAGATCTTACGAGCAGTACTTC. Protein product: CASSILTSRSYEQYF.

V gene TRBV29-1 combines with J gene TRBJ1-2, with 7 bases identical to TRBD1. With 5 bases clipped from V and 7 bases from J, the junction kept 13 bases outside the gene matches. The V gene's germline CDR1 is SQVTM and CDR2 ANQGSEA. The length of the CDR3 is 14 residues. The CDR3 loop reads CSVFGQVTWAGYTF. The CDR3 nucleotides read TGCAGCGTTTTTGGACAGGTTACTTGGGCTGGCTACACCTTC.

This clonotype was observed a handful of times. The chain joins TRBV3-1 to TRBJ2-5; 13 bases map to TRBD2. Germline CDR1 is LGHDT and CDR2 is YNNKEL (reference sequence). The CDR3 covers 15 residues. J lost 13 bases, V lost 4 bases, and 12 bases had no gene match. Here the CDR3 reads CASSRVTTSGGPTYF. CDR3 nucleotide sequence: TGTGCCAGCAGCCGAGTGACGACTAGCGGGGGGCCCACGTACTTC.

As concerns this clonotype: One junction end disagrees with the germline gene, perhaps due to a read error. CDR3 DNA: TGTGCCAGCAGTTACGGGACTAGCGGGAGGGCCTTGTTGCAGTACTTC. Translated: CASSYGTSGRALLQYF. The genes are TRBV24-1 and TRBJ2-7, with 16 bases fitting TRBD2. The germline gives CDR1 KGHDR, CDR2 SFDVKD. The CDR3 runs to 16 residues.

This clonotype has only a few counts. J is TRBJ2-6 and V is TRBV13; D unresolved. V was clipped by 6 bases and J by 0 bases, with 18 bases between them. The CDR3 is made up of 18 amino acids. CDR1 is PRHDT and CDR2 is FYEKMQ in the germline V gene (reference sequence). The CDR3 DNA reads TGTGCCAGCAGTTTATCGTGGCGTGCGAGCTCTGGGGCCAACGTCCTGACTTTC. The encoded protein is CASSLSWRASSGANVLTF.

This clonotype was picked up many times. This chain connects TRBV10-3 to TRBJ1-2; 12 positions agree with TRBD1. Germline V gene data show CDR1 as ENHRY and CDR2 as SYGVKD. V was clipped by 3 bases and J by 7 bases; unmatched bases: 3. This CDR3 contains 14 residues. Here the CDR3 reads CAISDGTGGTGYTF. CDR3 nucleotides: TGTGCCATCAGTGATGGGACAGGGGGCACTGGCTACACCTTC.

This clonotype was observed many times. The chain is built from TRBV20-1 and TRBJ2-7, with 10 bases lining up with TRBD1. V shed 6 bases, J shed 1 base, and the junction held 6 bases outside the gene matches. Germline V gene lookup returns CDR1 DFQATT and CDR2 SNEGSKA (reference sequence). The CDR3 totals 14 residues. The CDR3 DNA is TGCAGTGCCAAGGACAGGGGGTATTCCTACGAGCAGTACTTC. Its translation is CSAKDRGYSYEQYF.

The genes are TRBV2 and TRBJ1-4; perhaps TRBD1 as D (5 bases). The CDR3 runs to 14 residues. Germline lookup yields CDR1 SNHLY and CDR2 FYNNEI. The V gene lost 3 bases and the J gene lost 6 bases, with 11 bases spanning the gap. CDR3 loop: CASSDLAGDEKLFF. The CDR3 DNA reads TGTGCCAGCAGTGATCTTGCGGGGGATGAAAAACTGTTTTTT.

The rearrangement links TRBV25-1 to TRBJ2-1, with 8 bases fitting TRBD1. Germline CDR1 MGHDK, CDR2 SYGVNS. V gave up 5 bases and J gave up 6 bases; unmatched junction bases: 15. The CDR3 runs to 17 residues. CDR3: CASSWDRSTGVTNEQFF. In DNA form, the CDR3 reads TGTGCCAGCAGTTGGGACAGGTCTACAGGGGTTACCAATGAGCAGTTCTTC.